The source of this T cell receptor beta chain is a study of T cells in Graves' hyperthyroidism and ophthalmopathy. Study-wide findings and caveats: Ophthalmopathy, as predicted by the model, came a median about six months after the prediction. Most thyroid clonotypes with frequency above 0.001 were detected in blood.

Uncontrolled infections, other autoimmune diseases, pregnancy or lactation led to exclusion of patients. Diagnoses rested on clinical symptoms, serum thyroxine and TRAb, thyroid ultrasound and orbital computed tomography. Authors of the study amplified TCR beta CDR3 regions from RNA transcripts. HTBI primers were the set used in a first-round RT-PCR of the TCR CDR3. One entry per CDR3 protein, called by TCRdb with MiXCR from the multiplex PCR reads. The data hold about 570,000 distinct CDR3 sequences, with around 45% observed a single time. This clonotype was recorded once. Its antigen is unknown. The source of this sequence is an adult woman with Graves' disease, either hyperthyroidism or ophthalmopathy (not recorded which). The material sequenced was peripheral blood or thyroid tissue (not recorded which).

In DNA, the CDR3 is TGTGCCAGCAGCTTAAGCGGCCCCGGAAACACCTTC. The encoded protein is CASSLSGPGNTF. V and J are TRBV7-3 and TRBJ1-2; D unclear. The germline V gene has CDR1 SGHTA and CDR2 FQGTGA. The length of the CDR3 is 12 residues. Trimming removed 1 base at V and 12 bases at J, with 12 bases between.